The 5 T cell receptor beta chains presented below share a single source sample, sequenced in a study of cytomegalovirus exposure and HLA in healthy donors. It was with 60 Vbeta and 13 Jbeta primers that the PCR ran. The repertoire was sequenced with immunoSEQ multiplex PCR; TCRdb's copy has only in-frame clones and lacks some. The repertoire holds over 200,000 clones, with about 84% as singletons. The specimen was PBMCs. Source of these receptors: a human donor in good health.

This clone was observed a single time. V usage is TRBV2 and J usage is TRBJ2-7, with a possible D match to TRBD1 (6 bases). Trimming removed 4 bases at V and 4 bases at J, with 14 bases between. Germline V gives CDR1 SNHLY, CDR2 FYNNEI. The CDR3 length is 14 residues. The CDR3 region has the DNA TGTGCCAGCAGTGCGGACAGATCATTATACGAGCAGTACTTC. Its translation is CASSADRSLYEQYF.

The chain has TRBV5-1 and TRBJ2-7, with TRBD1 as a possible D gene (6 bases). The germline CDR1 and CDR2 sequences are SGHRS and YFSETQ. The CDR3 totals 16 residues. Deletions cut 4 bases from V and 2 bases from J, with 19 bases between. CDR3 amino acids: CASSPSPGTHPYEQYF. DNA for the CDR3: TGCGCCAGCAGCCCTTCCCCCGGGACACATCCCTACGAGCAGTACTTC.

This chain uses TRBV29-1 with TRBJ1-5; the D gene is possibly TRBD1 (6 bases). This CDR3 contains 13 residues. V was shortened by 6 bases and J by 3 bases, with 12 bases between the two germline ends. The germline CDR1 and CDR2 sequences are SQVTM and ANQGSEA. The CDR3 loop reads CSVKGGTNQPQHF. For the CDR3, the DNA is TGCAGCGTGAAGGGGGGGACCAATCAGCCCCAGCATTTT.

The gene calls are TRBV9 and TRBJ2-7, with TRBD2 matching 7 bases. The CDR3 extends over 16 amino acids. Trimming cost V 1 base and J 1 base; bases outside gene matches: 8. Germline V lookup: CDR1 SGDLS, CDR2 YYNGEE. DNA for the CDR3: TGTGCCAGCAGCGTATCGGCGGGAGTGGGGTCCTACGAGCAGTACTTC. Residues: CASSVSAGVGSYEQYF.

The rearrangement joins TRBV7-9 to TRBJ1-2, with D possibly TRBD1 on 6 matching bases. The CDR3 has 15 residues. Germline lookup yields CDR1 SEHNR and CDR2 FQNEAQ (reference sequence). V dropped 1 base and J dropped 6 bases, with 15 bases sitting between them. The CDR3 reads CASSLDYRVEDGYTF. CDR3 sequence (DNA): TGTGCCAGCAGCTTAGATTACAGGGTGGAGGATGGCTACACCTTC.